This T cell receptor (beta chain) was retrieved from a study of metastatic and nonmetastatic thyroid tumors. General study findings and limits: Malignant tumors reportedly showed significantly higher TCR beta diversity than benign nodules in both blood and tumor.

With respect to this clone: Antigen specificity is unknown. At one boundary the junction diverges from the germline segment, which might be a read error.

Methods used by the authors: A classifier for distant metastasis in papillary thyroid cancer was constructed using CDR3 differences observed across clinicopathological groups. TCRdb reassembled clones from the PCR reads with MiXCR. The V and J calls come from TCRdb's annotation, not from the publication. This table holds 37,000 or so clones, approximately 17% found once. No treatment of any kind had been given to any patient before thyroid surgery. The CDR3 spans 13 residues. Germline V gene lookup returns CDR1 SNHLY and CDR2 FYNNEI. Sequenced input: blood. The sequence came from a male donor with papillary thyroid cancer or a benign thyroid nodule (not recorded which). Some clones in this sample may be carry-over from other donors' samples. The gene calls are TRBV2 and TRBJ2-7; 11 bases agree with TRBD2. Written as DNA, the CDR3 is TGTGTCAGCAATCTAGCGGGAGGTTACGAGCATTACTTC. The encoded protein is CVSNLAGGYEHYF. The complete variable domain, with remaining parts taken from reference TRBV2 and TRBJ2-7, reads EPEVTQTPSHQVTQMGQEVILRCVPISNHLYFYWYRQILGQKVEFLVSFYNNEISEKSEIFDDQFSVERPDGSNFTLKIRSTKLEDSAMYFCVSNLAGGYEHYFGPGTRLTVT.